In this sample, the clone carrying this T cell receptor (beta chain) turned up many times. This entry belongs to a study of CXCR3 chemokines and chemotherapy response in bladder cancer. V was clipped by 2 bases and J by 2 bases; unmatched bases: 1. This CDR3 is built from 15 residues. CDR1 and CDR2 from the germline V gene are MNHEY and SVGAGI. TCRdb re-called the PCR reads with MiXCR, one entry per CDR3 protein. The sample shows about 8,100 distinct CDR3 sequences, over 9.5% of them seen only once. This receptor was obtained from a human donor with bladder cancer that responded to neoadjuvant chemotherapy. Sample acquisition took place from a patient whose treatment included neoadjuvant chemotherapy. The chain is built from TRBV6-5 and TRBJ1-5; TRBD1 matches 9 bases. The CDR3 sequence: CASSYDRGGNQPQHF. As DNA, the CDR3 is TGTGCCAGCAGTTACGACAGGGGGGGCAATCAGCCCCAGCATTTT.